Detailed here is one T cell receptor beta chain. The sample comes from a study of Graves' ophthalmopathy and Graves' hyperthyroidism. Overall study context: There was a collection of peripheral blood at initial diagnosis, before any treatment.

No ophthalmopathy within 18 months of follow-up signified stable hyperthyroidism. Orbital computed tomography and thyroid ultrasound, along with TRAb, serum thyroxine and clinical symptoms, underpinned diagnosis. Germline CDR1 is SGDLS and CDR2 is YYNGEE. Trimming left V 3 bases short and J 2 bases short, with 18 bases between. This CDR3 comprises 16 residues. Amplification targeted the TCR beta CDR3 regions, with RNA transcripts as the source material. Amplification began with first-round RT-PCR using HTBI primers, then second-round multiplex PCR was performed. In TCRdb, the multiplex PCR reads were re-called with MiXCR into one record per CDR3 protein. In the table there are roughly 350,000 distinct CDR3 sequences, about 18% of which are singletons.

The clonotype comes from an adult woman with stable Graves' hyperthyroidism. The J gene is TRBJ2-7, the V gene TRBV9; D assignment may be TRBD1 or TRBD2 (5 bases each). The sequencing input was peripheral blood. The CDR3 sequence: CASSAVGVMIAYEQYF. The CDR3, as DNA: TGTGCCAGCAGCGCGGTGGGGGTGATGATAGCCTACGAGCAGTACTTC.